One sample yielded the 2 T cell receptor beta chains listed below, sequenced in a study of CXCR3-negative and CXCR3-positive naive CD8 T cells. Preparation of TRB cDNA libraries relied on 5' RACE carrying UMI labels. TCRdb re-called the 5' RACE reads, yielding one record per CDR3 amino acid sequence without DNA. The sample's table shows around 140,000 distinct CDR3 sequences. Study conclusions and caveats: Naive cells with CXCR3 showed TRB CDR3s that were more hydrophobic than those in CXCR3-negative naive cells.

No antigen is known for these receptors. Input material: naive CXCR3+ CD8+ T cells from blood. The subset denotes: CD45RO-CCR7+CD27+CD95- naive CD8+ T cells expressing CXCR3 (TNR3+). The receptors come from a human donor in good health. Some clones in this sample may be carry-over from other donors' samples.

The chain joins TRBV29-1 to TRBJ2-7. CDR1 is SQVTM, CDR2 ANQGSEA, per germline. This CDR3 is 13 amino acids long. The CDR3 loop is CSVEGRQASEQYF.

The chain is built from TRBV7-9 and TRBJ2-5; TCRdb's D gene call, TRBD1, goes unchecked for lack of DNA. This CDR3 comprises 13 residues. CDR1 SEHNR and CDR2 FQNEAQ come from the germline V gene (reference sequence). CDR3 in amino acids: CASSPLEQETQYF.